The clone carrying this TCR beta chain showed up just a few times. This CDR3 is built from 14 residues. The germline V and J ends were trimmed by 3 bases and 1 base, with 12 bases remaining between them. Germline CDR1 DFQATT, CDR2 SNEGSKA (reference sequence). TCRdb passed the RACE reads through MiXCR, listing each CDR3 protein once. Of some 330,000 distinct CDR3 sequences in the sample, about 5.4% were seen once. Time point here: pre-sensitization, week 0. Treatment described: therapeutic diphenylcyclopropenone sensitization with weekly scalp DPC. Drawing of blood took place ahead of applying each patch test. This sample is part of a study of human T cells and chemical hapten exposure. Study overall: Patients received weekly diphenylcyclopropenone doses to the scalp throughout the approximately 26-week study.

The TCR was taken from a woman aged 18-29 years with alopecia areata. Some clones in this sample may be carry-over from other donors' samples. The J gene is TRBJ1-1, the V gene TRBV20-1; D is undetermined. Material: whole blood, obtained in connection with sensitization to the hapten diphenylcyclopropenone (DPC). The chain's CDR3 is CSASAPDTNTEAFF. CDR3 nucleotides: TGCAGTGCTAGCGCCCCTGACACGAACACTGAAGCTTTCTTT.